This T cell receptor beta chain was observed in a study of T cell changes during pregnancy in multiple sclerosis. Some clones are missing from TCRdb's copy, which holds only in-frame ones; the method was immunoSEQ multiplex PCR. The top ten clones hold more than 0.4% of a sample with about 40,000 clones, around 90% of them seen once. The V gene end was trimmed by 5 bases and the J gene end by 15 bases; junction bases not matched to a gene: 12. The CDR3 loop spans 14 amino acids. The V gene's germline CDR1 is MNHNS and CDR2 SASEGT. This chain uses TRBV6-1 with TRBJ2-2; 10 bases align to TRBD1. The sequence derives from a female donor with multiple sclerosis, enrolled in a pregnancy study. Source: CD4+ T cells from peripheral blood mononuclear cells, taken in the third trimester of pregnancy. In nucleotides, the CDR3 is TGTGCCAGCAGTCCACGAAAGGGGACAGGGGAAGTGTTTTTT. This encodes CASSPRKGTGEVFF.